This passage covers 2 T cell receptor beta chains from one sample sequenced in a study of beta chain features in type 1 diabetes (dated by TCRdb to between 2018 and 2020). Library method: the immunoSEQ multiplex PCR assay. The High Capacity cDNA Reverse Transcription Kit was used to reverse transcribe all of the isolated RNA, meaning that expressed TCRB transcripts were what got sequenced. Imported from immuneACCESS, the table was reduced by TCRdb to in-frame sequences with V and J called. These copies leave out some clones; in studies compared against another copy, an unresolved V gene accounts for under half, and the cause of the remainder is not known. The sample records about 150,000 clones, around 10% of which are singletons. Around 2% of the sample rests with the top ten. The material sequenced was central memory CD4+ T cells from blood. These receptors were taken from a man aged 18 to 30 in good health.

With regard to this clone: With only one base between it and a far larger clone, this is likely a read error. The genes are TRBV11-2 and TRBJ2-6; D is undetermined. V lost 5 bases and J lost 3, with 2 bases in between. CDR1 and CDR2 from the germline V gene are SGHAT and FQNNGV. This CDR3 region has 12 residues. The CDR3 is CASSHGANVLTF. CDR3 nucleotide sequence: TGTGCCAGCAGCCATGGGGCCAACGTCCTGACTTTC. The variable domain in full, with the rest retrieved from reference TRBV11-2 and TRBJ2-6, is EAGVAQSPRYKIIEKRQSVAFWCNPISGHATLYWYQQILGQGPKLLIQFQNNGVVDDSQLPKDRFSAERLKGVDSTLKIQPAKLEDSAVYLCASSHGANVLTFGAGSRLTVL.

This clone has a count of ten or more. The chain couples TRBV30 to TRBJ2-1, with 8 bases aligning to TRBD1. Germline values: CDR1 GTSNPN, CDR2 SVGIG (reference sequence). The CDR3 totals 13 residues. Unmatched junction bases numbered 6, after V lost 2 bases and J lost 9 bases. CDR3 sequence (DNA): TGTGCCTGGAGTTTGACAGGGGATGGTGAGCAGTTCTTC. This codes for CAWSLTGDGEQFF.